Listed below are T cell receptor beta chains from one sample, sequenced in a study of siplizumab effects on memory and regulatory T cells. TCRdb's copy holds only in-frame clones and misses some; the assay was immunoSEQ multiplex PCR. The sample yields 50,000 to 75,000 clones, 90% to 98% seen once. Sequenced input: naive CD8+ T cells sorted from blood. These receptors originate from a human donor in good health. Each CDR3 is given with its conserved first and last residue. Fields, in order: clone size, D gene, V gene, J gene, CDR3 protein, CDR3 DNA. The D gene is left open where the match is weak. Clone size is given for some rows only: seen once, a few or many times, or a class if the clone is expanded.

size: NA
D: NA
V: TRBV7-2
J: TRBJ2-2
CDR3: CASSLVTGPNTGELFF
DNA: TGTGCCAGCAGTCTAGTAACCGGGCCGAACACCGGGGAGCTGTTTTTT

size: NA
D: NA
V: TRBV9
J: TRBJ2-1
CDR3: CASSVVSYEQFF
DNA: TGTGCCAGCAGCGTAGTTAGTTATGAGCAGTTCTTC

size: NA
D: NA
V: TRBV7-9
J: TRBJ2-7
CDR3: CASSHFPVQALSYEQYF
DNA: TGTGCCAGCAGCCACTTCCCGGTTCAGGCCCTTTCCTACGAGCAGTACTTC

size: NA
D: NA
V: TRBV5-4
J: TRBJ2-1
CDR3: CASSLWGGGDEQFF
DNA: TGTGCCAGCAGCTTGTGGGGAGGCGGCGATGAGCAGTTCTTC

size: NA
D: TRBD2
V: TRBV7-9
J: TRBJ2-7
CDR3: CASSLAGGSYEQYF
DNA: TGTGCCAGCAGCTTAGCGGGGGGGTCTTACGAGCAGTACTTC

size: once
D: NA
V: TRBV5-1
J: TRBJ1-1
CDR3: CASSLEGDGTEAFF
DNA: TGCGCCAGCAGCTTGGAAGGGGACGGCACTGAAGCTTTCTTT

size: NA
D: TRBD1
V: TRBV15
J: TRBJ2-3
CDR3: CATSRDSEDRGQFAPDTQYF
DNA: TGTGCCACCAGCAGAGATTCAGAGGACAGGGGGCAGTTCGCTCCAGATACGCAGTATTTT

size: once
D: NA
V: TRBV27
J: TRBJ2-2
CDR3: CASRPAGVAGELFF
DNA: TGTGCCAGCAGGCCCGCTGGGGTGGCCGGGGAGCTGTTTTTT

size: NA
D: TRBD2
V: TRBV7-9
J: TRBJ2-3
CDR3: CASSLESLAGGADTQYF
DNA: TGTGCCAGCAGCTTAGAGTCACTAGCGGGGGGAGCAGATACGCAGTATTTT

size: once
D: NA
V: TRBV28
J: TRBJ2-7
CDR3: CASSHLEQYF
DNA: TGTGCCAGCAGCCATCTCGAGCAGTACTTC

size: NA
D: TRBD2
V: TRBV11-2
J: TRBJ2-2
CDR3: CASSLEWGGGGELFF
DNA: TGTGCCAGCAGCTTAGAGTGGGGGGGAGGCGGGGAGCTGTTTTTT

size: NA
D: TRBD1
V: TRBV13
J: TRBJ2-7
CDR3: CASTDRGQGKDEQYF
DNA: TGTGCCAGCACCGATAGGGGGCAGGGCAAGGACGAGCAGTACTTC

size: NA
D: NA
V: TRBV7-9
J: TRBJ2-1
CDR3: CASSSSGDYNEQFF
DNA: TGTGCCAGCAGCTCGTCGGGGGACTACAATGAGCAGTTCTTC

size: NA
D: TRBD2
V: TRBV27
J: TRBJ2-1
CDR3: CASRTRDYTYNEQFF
DNA: TGTGCCAGCAGAACGCGGGACTACACCTACAATGAGCAGTTCTTC

size: NA
D: NA
V: TRBV27
J: TRBJ2-6
CDR3: CASSRGANVLTF
DNA: TGTGCCAGCAGCCGCGGGGCCAACGTCCTGACTTTC

size: NA
D: TRBD2
V: TRBV5-5
J: TRBJ2-5
CDR3: CASSLGSGVYQETQYF
DNA: TGTGCCAGCAGCTTGGGAAGCGGGGTTTACCAAGAGACCCAGTACTTC